Here is one T cell receptor (beta chain) with its context. The data are from a study of OX40 agonist ivuxolimab in advanced cancers. The table came from immunoSEQ multiplex PCR; TCRdb's copy has only in-frame clones and leaves some out. Among roughly 56,000 clones listed, less than 85% were seen once. CDR3 length equals 16 residues. Germline-derived CDR1 and CDR2 are LNHDA and SQIVND (reference sequence). The V and J ends lost 6 bases and 4 bases respectively, with 19 bases between them. The J gene is TRBJ1-5, the V gene TRBV19, with D maybe TRBD1 (6 bases). Sequencing used CD4+ or CD8+ T cells sorted from blood, obtained in a trial of the OX40 agonist ivuxolimab. This clonotype originated in an adult with an advanced solid tumor such as melanoma, head and neck, liver or kidney cancer. CDR3 in amino acids: CASSLTVRQDNQPQHF. Written as DNA, the CDR3 is TGTGCCAGTAGCCTTACTGTGAGACAGGATAATCAGCCCCAGCATTTT.